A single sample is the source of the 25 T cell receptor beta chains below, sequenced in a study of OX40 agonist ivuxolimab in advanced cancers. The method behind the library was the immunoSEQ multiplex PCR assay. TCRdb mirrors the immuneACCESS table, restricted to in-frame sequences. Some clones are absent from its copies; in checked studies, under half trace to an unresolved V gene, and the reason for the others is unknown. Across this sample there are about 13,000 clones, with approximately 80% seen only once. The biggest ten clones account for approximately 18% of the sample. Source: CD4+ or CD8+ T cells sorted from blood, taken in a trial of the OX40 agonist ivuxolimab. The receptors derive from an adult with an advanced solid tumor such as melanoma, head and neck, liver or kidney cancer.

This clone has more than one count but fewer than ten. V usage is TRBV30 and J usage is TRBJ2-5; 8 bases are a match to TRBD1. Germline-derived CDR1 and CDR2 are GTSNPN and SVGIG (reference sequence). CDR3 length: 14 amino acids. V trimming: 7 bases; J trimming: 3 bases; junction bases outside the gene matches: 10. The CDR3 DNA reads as TGTGCCTCTGATCCCGGGACAGGAGAAGAGACCCAGTACTTC. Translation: CASDPGTGEETQYF.

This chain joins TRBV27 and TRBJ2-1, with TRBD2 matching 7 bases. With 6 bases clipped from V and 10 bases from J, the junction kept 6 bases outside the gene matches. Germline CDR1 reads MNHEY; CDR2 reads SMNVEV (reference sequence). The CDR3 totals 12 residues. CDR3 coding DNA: TGTGCCAGCAGCCTCGGGCGGGGGGAGCAGTTCTTC. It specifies CASSLGRGEQFF.

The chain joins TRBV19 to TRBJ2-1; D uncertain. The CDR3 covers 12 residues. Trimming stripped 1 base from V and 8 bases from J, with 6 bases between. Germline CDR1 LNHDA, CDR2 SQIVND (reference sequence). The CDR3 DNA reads TGTGCCAGTAGTATAGTTAGGGATGAGCAGTTCTTC. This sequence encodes CASSIVRDEQFF.

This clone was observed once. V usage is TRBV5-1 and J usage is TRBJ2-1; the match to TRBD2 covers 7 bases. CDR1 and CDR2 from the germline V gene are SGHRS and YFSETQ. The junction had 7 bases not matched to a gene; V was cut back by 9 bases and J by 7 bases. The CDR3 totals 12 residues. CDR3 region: CAIREGKNEQFF. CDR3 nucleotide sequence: TGCGCCATAAGGGAGGGGAAGAATGAGCAGTTCTTC. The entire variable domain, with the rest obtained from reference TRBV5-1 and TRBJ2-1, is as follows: KAGVTQTPRYLIKTRGQQVTLSCSPISGHRSVSWYQQTPGQGLQFLFEYFSETQRNKGNFPGRFSGRQFSNSRSEMNVSTLELGDSALYLCAIREGKNEQFFGPGTRLTVL.

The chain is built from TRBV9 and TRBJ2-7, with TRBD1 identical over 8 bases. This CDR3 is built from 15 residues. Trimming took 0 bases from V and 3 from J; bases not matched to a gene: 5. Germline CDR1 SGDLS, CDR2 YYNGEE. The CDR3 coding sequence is TGTGCCAGCAGCGTAGATGGGACAGGAGACTACGAGCAGTACTTC. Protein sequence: CASSVDGTGDYEQYF. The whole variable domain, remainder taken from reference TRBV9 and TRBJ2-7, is DSGVTQTPKHLITATGQRVTLRCSPRSGDLSVYWYQQSLDQGLQFLIQYYNGEERAKGNILERFSAQQFPDLHSELNLSSLELGDSALYFCASSVDGTGDYEQYFGPGTRLTVT.

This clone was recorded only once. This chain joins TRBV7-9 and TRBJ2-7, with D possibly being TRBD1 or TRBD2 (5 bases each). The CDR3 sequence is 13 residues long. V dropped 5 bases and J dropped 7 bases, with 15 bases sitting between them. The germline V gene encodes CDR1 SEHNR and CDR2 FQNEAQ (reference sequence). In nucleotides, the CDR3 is TGTGCCAGCAGCCCACGGGGACCGAAGGAGCAGTACTTC. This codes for CASSPRGPKEQYF.

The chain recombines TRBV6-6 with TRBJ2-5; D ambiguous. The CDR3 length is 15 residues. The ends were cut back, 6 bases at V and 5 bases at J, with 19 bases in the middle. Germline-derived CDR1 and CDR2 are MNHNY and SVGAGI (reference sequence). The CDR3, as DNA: TGTGCCAGCAGCCACCTTGGGGAAAGGTGGGAGACCCAGTACTTC. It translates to CASSHLGERWETQYF.

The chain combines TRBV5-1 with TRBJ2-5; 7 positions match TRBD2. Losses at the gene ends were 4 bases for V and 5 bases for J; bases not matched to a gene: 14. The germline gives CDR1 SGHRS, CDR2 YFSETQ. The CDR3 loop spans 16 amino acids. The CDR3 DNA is TGCGCCAGCAGCCAACCGACGGGAGGCACCATTGAGACCCAGTACTTC. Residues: CASSQPTGGTIETQYF.

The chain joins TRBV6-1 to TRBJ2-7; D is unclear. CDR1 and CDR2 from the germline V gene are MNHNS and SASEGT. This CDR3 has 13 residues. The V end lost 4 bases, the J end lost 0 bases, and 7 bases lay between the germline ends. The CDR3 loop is CASSGTVSYEQYF. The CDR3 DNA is TGTGCCAGCAGTGGGACGGTCTCCTACGAGCAGTACTTC.

The CDR3 DNA sequence: TGCGCCAGCAGCTTGGTTGTGAGGGCCCACGAGCAGTACTTC. It encodes CASSLVVRAHEQYF. V gene TRBV5-1 combines with J gene TRBJ2-7; D perhaps matches TRBD2 (5 bases). V was clipped by 0 bases and J by 5 bases, with 12 bases between them. The length of the CDR3 is 14 residues. Germline V lookup: CDR1 SGHRS, CDR2 YFSETQ.

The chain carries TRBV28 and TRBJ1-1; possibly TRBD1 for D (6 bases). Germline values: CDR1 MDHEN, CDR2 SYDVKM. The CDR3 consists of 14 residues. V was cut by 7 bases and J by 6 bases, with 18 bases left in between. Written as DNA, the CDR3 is TGTGCCAGCACCCCCGGTCGGGGGCGGGCTGAAGCTTTCTTT. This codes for CASTPGRGRAEAFF.

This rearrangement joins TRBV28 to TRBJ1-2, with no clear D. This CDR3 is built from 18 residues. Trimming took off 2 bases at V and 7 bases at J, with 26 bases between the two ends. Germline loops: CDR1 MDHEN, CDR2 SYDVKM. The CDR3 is CASSLAGEADGSRSGYTF. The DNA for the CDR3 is TGTGCCAGCAGTTTAGCGGGCGAGGCGGATGGGTCGAGGAGTGGCTACACCTTC.

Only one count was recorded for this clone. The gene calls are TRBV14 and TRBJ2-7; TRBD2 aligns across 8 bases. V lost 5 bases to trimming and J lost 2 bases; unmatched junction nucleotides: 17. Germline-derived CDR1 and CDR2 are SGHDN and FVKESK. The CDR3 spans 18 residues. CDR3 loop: CASSSDGRAGLETYEQYF. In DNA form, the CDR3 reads TGTGCCAGCAGCTCGGACGGGAGGGCGGGACTAGAAACCTACGAGCAGTACTTC.

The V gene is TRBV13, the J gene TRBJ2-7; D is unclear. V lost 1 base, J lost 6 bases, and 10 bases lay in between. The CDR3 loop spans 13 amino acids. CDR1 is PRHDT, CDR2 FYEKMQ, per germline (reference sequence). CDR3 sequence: CASSLVGLGEQYF. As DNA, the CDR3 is TGTGCCAGCAGCTTAGTCGGGTTGGGCGAGCAGTACTTC.

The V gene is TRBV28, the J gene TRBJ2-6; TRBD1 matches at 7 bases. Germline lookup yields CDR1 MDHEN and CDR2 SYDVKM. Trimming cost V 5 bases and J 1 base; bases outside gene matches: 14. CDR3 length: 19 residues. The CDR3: CASSLIWGRGSSGANVLTF. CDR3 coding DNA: TGTGCCAGCAGTCTAATCTGGGGCAGGGGGAGTTCTGGGGCCAACGTCCTGACTTTC.

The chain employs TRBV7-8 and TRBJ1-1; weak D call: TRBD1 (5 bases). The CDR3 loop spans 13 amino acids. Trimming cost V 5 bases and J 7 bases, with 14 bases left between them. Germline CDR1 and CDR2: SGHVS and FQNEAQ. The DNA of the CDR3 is TGTGCCAGCAGCAACGAGGGGAGGGGTGAAGCTTTCTTT. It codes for CASSNEGRGEAFF. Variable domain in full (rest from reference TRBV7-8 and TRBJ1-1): GAGVSQSPRYKVAKRGQDVALRCDPISGHVSLFWYQQALGQGPEFLTYFQNEAQLDKSGLPSDRFFAERPEGSVSTLKIQRTQQEDSAVYLCASSNEGRGEAFFGQGTRLTVV.

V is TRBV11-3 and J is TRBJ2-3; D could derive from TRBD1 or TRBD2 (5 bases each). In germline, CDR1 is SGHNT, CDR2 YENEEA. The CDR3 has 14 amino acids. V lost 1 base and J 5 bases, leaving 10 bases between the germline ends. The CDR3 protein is CASSLGGAGDTQYF. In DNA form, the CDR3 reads TGTGCCAGCAGCTTAGGAGGGGCCGGAGATACGCAGTATTTT.

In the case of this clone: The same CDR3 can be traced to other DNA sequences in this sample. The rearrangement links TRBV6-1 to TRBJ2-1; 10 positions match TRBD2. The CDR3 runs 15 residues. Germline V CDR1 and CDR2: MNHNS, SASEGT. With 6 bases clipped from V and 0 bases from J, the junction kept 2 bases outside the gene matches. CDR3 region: CASSASGSSYNEQFF. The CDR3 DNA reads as TGTGCCAGCAGCGCTAGCGGGAGCTCCTACAATGAGCAGTTCTTC.

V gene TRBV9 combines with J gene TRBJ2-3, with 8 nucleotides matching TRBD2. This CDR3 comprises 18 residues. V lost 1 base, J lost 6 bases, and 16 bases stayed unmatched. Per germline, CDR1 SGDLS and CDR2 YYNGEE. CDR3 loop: CASSVRPGASGFGDTQYF. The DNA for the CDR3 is TGTGCCAGCAGCGTACGCCCTGGGGCTAGCGGGTTTGGGGATACGCAGTATTTT.

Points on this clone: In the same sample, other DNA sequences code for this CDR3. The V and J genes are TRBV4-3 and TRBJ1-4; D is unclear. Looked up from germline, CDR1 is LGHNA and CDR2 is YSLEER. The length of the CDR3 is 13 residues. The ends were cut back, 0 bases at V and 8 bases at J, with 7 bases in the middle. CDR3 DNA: TGCGCCAGCAGCCAAGACGGCGGGGAAAAACTGTTTTTT. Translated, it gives CASSQDGGEKLFF.

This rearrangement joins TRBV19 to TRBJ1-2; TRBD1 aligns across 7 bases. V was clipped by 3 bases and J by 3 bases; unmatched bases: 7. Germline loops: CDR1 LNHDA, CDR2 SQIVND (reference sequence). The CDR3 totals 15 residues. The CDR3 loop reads CASSMNRGGDYGYTF. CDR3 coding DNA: TGTGCCAGTAGTATGAACAGGGGAGGGGACTATGGCTACACCTTC.

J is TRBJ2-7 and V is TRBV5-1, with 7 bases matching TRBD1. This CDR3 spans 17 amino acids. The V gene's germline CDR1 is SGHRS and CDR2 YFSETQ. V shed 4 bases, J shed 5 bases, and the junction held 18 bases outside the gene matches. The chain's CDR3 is CASSASLLTGYIDEQYF. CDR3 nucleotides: TGCGCCAGCAGCGCCAGCCTTTTGACAGGGTATATTGACGAGCAGTACTTC.

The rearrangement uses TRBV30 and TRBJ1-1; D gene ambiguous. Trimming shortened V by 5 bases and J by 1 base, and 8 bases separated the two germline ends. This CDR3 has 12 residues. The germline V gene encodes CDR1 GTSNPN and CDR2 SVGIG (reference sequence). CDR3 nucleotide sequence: TGTGCCTGGGGGCTCCCGAACACTGAAGCTTTCTTT. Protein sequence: CAWGLPNTEAFF.

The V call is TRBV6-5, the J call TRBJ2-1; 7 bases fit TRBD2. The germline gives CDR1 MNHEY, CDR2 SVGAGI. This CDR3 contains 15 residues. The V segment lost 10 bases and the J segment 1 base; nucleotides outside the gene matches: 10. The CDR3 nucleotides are TGTGCCAACCCCCGGACTAGTTTTTCCTACAATGAGCAGTTCTTC. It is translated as CANPRTSFSYNEQFF.

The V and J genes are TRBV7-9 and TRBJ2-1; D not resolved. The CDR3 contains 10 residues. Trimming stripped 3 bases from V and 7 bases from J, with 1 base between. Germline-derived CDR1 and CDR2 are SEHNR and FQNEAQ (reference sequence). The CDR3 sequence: CASSFNEQFF. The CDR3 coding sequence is TGTGCCAGCAGCTTTAATGAGCAGTTCTTC. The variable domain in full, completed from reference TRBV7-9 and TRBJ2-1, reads DTGVSQNPRHKITKRGQNVTFRCDPISEHNRLYWYRQTLGQGPEFLTYFQNEAQLEKSRLLSDRFSAERPKGSFSTLEIQRTEQGDSAMYLCASSFNEQFFGPGTRLTVL.